This entry features one T cell receptor (beta chain) sequence. These data originate in a study of blood T cell repertoires in COVID-19. Study-wide background: The United States, Italy and Spain supplied acute and convalescent COVID-19 samples. PBMCs, B-cell-depleted T cells, or T cells provided the cDNA or gDNA that made up the material.

There are 15 residues in the CDR3. CDR1 and CDR2 (germline): SGHRS, YFSETQ. Trimming pared 4 bases from V and 6 bases from J, leaving 17 bases between. In the source study's methods: Scientists estimated how many nucleated cells there were by amplifying reference gene primers. Measured with immunoSEQ multiplex PCR; TCRdb has only the in-frame clones, and not every one. The D gene and trimming were derived from the DNA, and the V and J assignments and clone size from that table. The sample has more than 110,000 clones, about 86% seen once. The receptor was derived from a human donor in a cohort sampled during active COVID-19. The sequenced material came from peripheral blood. This chain uses TRBV5-1 with TRBJ2-1; TRBD1 is a possible D gene (6 bases). The CDR3 DNA is TGCGCCAGCAGCGCCGGGACAAGCTATGGCAATGAGCAGTTCTTC. Amino acid sequence: CASSAGTSYGNEQFF. Full variable domain (missing parts from reference TRBV5-1 and TRBJ2-1): KAGVTQTPRYLIKTRGQQVTLSCSPISGHRSVSWYQQTPGQGLQFLFEYFSETQRNKGNFPGRFSGRQFSNSRSEMNVSTLELGDSALYLCASSAGTSYGNEQFFGPGTRLTVL.